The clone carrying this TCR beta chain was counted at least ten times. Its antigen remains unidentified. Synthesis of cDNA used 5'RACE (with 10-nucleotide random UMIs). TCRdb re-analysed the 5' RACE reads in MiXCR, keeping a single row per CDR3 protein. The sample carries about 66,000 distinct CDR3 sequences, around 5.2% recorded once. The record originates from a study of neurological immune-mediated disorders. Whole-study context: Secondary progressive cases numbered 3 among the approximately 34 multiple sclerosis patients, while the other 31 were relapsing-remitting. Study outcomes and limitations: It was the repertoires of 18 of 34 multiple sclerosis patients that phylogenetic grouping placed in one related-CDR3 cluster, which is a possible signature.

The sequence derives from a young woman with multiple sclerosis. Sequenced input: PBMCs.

The CDR3 DNA follows: TGCAGTGCTAGAGATAGATATCGACCTGAAGCTTTCTTT. Its protein is CSARDRYRPEAFF. J is TRBJ1-1 and V is TRBV20-1; D remains ambiguous. The CDR3 length is 13 residues. Germline-derived CDR1 and CDR2 are DFQATT and SNEGSKA (reference sequence). Between the trimmed V and J ends, which lost 0 bases and 6 bases, there was a span of 11 bases.